Presented here are 16 T cell receptor beta chains from one specimen sequenced in a study of T cells in Graves' hyperthyroidism and ophthalmopathy (dated by TCRdb to 2018 to 2020). Receptor libraries were prepared by multiplex PCR. Sequencing was carried out with an Illumina HiSeq 2000. Amplification of TCR beta CDR3 regions was carried out from RNA transcripts. A first-round RT-PCR of the TCR CDR3 used the HTBI primer set with the Qiagen OneStep RT-PCR kit. TCRdb redid the processing of the public reads, applying fastp at Q25 and MiXCR, and retained in-frame beta chains. Every entry covers one CDR3 protein and lists the most common genes and DNA from its rows. The sample records roughly 160,000 distinct CDR3 sequences, 9.4% of which are singletons. The top ten clonotypes cover roughly a fifth of the sample. Sequencing input: blood. The receptors stem from a woman aged 18 to 35 with Graves' hyperthyroidism that later progressed to Graves' ophthalmopathy.

The sample holds a few counts of this clonotype. The V call is TRBV12-3 or TRBV12-4, the J call TRBJ2-3; D call uncertain. There are 15 residues in the CDR3. V lost 3 bases to trimming and J lost 2 bases, with 12 bases between them. The CDR3 loop is CASSLIVAITDTQYF. CDR3 DNA: TGTGCCAGCAGTTTGATTGTTGCGATCACAGATACGCAGTATTTT.

This clonotype was seen ten or more times. The J gene is TRBJ2-3, the V gene TRBV6-1; the D gene could be TRBD1 or TRBD2 (5 bases each). The CDR3 runs to 15 residues. V was shortened by 6 bases and J by 0 bases, with 13 bases between the two germline ends. Germline V lookup: CDR1 MNHNS, CDR2 SASEGT. The CDR3 DNA is TGTGCCAGCAGACGTTCGGGACCTAGCACAGATACGCAGTATTTT. Amino acid sequence: CASRRSGPSTDTQYF.

This clonotype was found a few times. This chain connects TRBV19 to TRBJ2-1, with TRBD1 matching 9 bases. V shed 3 bases, J shed 4 bases, and the junction held 4 bases outside the gene matches. Germline CDR1 is LNHDA and CDR2 is SQIVND (reference sequence). This CDR3 has 15 residues. CDR3 amino acids: CASSIPTGGYNEQFF. The CDR3 DNA reads as TGTGCCAGTAGTATTCCGACAGGGGGGTACAATGAGCAGTTCTTC.

Many counts were recorded for this clonotype. The rearrangement joins TRBV6-1 to TRBJ2-7; the D gene is possibly TRBD2 (5 bases). V dropped 6 bases and J dropped 0 bases, with 15 bases sitting between them. The germline V gene has CDR1 MNHNS and CDR2 SASEGT. The CDR3 spans 15 residues. This CDR3 reads CASRNLRGGSYEQYF. The CDR3 DNA reads as TGTGCCAGCAGGAATCTTCGAGGAGGCTCCTACGAGCAGTACTTC.

V is TRBV28 and J is TRBJ2-1, with 12 nucleotides matching TRBD1. V was clipped by 7 bases and J by 9 bases; unmatched bases: 4. The CDR3 extends over 13 amino acids. The germline V gene has CDR1 MDHEN and CDR2 SYDVKM. The CDR3 DNA is TGTGCCAGCATGGGGACAGGGGGCGTTGAGCAGTTCTTC. As protein: CASMGTGGVEQFF.

This clonotype was picked up many times. This chain connects TRBV3-1 to TRBJ2-7, with TRBD2 as a possible D gene (5 bases). V dropped 2 bases and J dropped 6 bases, with 8 bases sitting between them. The CDR3 is 12 residues long. Germline values: CDR1 LGHDT, CDR2 YNNKEL (reference sequence). CDR3 in amino acids: CASSQSSTEQYF. DNA for the CDR3: TGTGCCAGCAGCCAATCTAGCACCGAGCAGTACTTC.

This clonotype was counted at least ten times. The chain joins TRBV2 to TRBJ1-2; maybe TRBD1 (6 bases). Trimming removed 6 bases at V and 7 bases at J, with 18 bases between. In germline, CDR1 is SNHLY, CDR2 FYNNEI. The CDR3 sequence is 14 residues long. The CDR3 region is CASREVLGRGGYTF. The CDR3 DNA is TGTGCCAGCAGGGAGGTTTTGGGCAGGGGTGGCTACACCTTC.

The rearrangement links TRBV10-3 to TRBJ2-1; no clear D gene. Trimming shortened V by 3 bases and J by 0 bases, and 6 bases separated the two germline ends. The CDR3 extends over 14 amino acids. Germline lookup yields CDR1 ENHRY and CDR2 SYGVKD. The CDR3 nucleotides are TGTGCCATCAGTGATTTAGGCTCCTACAATGAGCAGTTCTTC. It yields the protein CAISDLGSYNEQFF.

J is TRBJ1-2 and V is TRBV20-1; 9 bases are a match to TRBD1. The germline CDR1 and CDR2 sequences are DFQATT and SNEGSKA (reference sequence). The CDR3 loop spans 15 amino acids. V trimming: 3 bases; J trimming: 8 bases; junction bases outside the gene matches: 13. The CDR3, as DNA: TGCAGTGCTAGGGCCCCCGGGACAGGGCTACGGGGCTACACCTTC. Its protein product is CSARAPGTGLRGYTF.

This clonotype has ten or more counts. The V and J genes are TRBV6-1 and TRBJ2-3; TRBD2 aligns across 8 bases. Germline V lookup: CDR1 MNHNS, CDR2 SASEGT. After removal of 1 base from V and 8 bases from J, the junction contained 8 bases not matched to a gene. The CDR3 spans 15 residues. CDR3 protein: CASSEEVAGWGTQYF. CDR3 in DNA: TGTGCCAGCAGTGAAGAGGTAGCGGGATGGGGTACGCAGTATTTT.

At least ten counts were recorded for this clonotype. The rearrangement links TRBV12-5 to TRBJ2-2; D unresolved. The CDR3 loop spans 14 amino acids. Deletions cut 1 base from V and 5 bases from J, with 8 bases between. Germline CDR1 is LGHNT and CDR2 is FRNRAP. CDR3 sequence: CASGLDRQTGELFF. CDR3 DNA sequence: TGTGCTAGTGGTTTGGACCGTCAAACCGGGGAGCTGTTTTTT.

This clonotype was seen many times. The rearrangement joins TRBV27 to TRBJ2-7; 10 nucleotides line up with TRBD1. This CDR3 contains 15 residues. J was trimmed by 2 bases and V by 2 bases; bases with no gene match: 3. CDR1 and CDR2 from the germline V gene are MNHEY and SMNVEV (reference sequence). The CDR3 spells CASSLGDRGPYEQYF. As DNA, the CDR3 is TGTGCCAGCAGTTTAGGAGACAGGGGGCCCTACGAGCAGTACTTC.

The chain recombines TRBV3-1 with TRBJ2-4; TRBD1 matches 9 bases. This CDR3 region has 17 residues. Looked up from germline, CDR1 is LGHDT and CDR2 is YNNKEL (reference sequence). J gave up 0 bases and V 1 base, and 4 bases lay outside the gene matches. The CDR3 coding sequence is TGTGCCAGCAGCCAAGGGGACAGGGCCCTAGCCAAAAACATTCAGTACTTC. Protein: CASSQGDRALAKNIQYF.

There are many counts of this clonotype. This chain connects TRBV28 to TRBJ2-7; possible D gene TRBD2, 5 bases. Trimming shortened V by 1 base and J by 2 bases, and 15 bases separated the two germline ends. Germline V lookup: CDR1 MDHEN, CDR2 SYDVKM. This CDR3 contains 16 residues. The CDR3: CASSLFSRGLTYEQYF. The CDR3 DNA sequence: TGTGCCAGCAGTTTATTTTCTCGGGGATTAACCTACGAGCAGTACTTC.

A few counts support this clonotype. The V call is TRBV3-1, the J call TRBJ1-3; tentatively, D is TRBD1 (5 bases). The germline V and J ends were trimmed by 2 bases and 4 bases, with 24 bases remaining between them. The CDR3 totals 19 residues. CDR1 is LGHDT and CDR2 is YNNKEL in the germline V gene (reference sequence). CDR3 loop: CASSQFVLMGGNRGNTIYF. CDR3 coding DNA: TGTGCCAGCAGCCAATTTGTTCTTATGGGGGGAAACCGCGGAAACACCATATATTTT.

The genes are TRBV7-3 and TRBJ1-2; D gene unclear. Per germline, CDR1 SGHTA and CDR2 FQGTGA. The CDR3 has 13 amino acids. Trimming cost V 5 bases and J 8 bases, with 15 bases left between them. For the CDR3, the DNA is TGTGCCAGCAGCACCGAACCCGGGCGGGGCTACACCTTC. Protein sequence: CASSTEPGRGYTF.